This TCR beta chain was captured by sequencing in a study of T cell responses to AZD1222 COVID-19 vaccine. Study-wide points: Spike-specific TCRs gained breadth and depth after people received two AZD1222 doses. Clonal diversity was possibly underestimated, and white British individuals and females predominated among donors. Unmutated variant regions are reportedly the target of nearly half of TCRs that are spike-specific. Of the AZD1222 recipients, only six were seropositive at baseline.

V lost 1 base to trimming and J lost 4 bases, with 14 bases between them. CDR3 length equals 16 residues. The germline V gene has CDR1 LGHDT and CDR2 YNNKEL (reference sequence). The table came from immunoSEQ multiplex PCR; TCRdb's copy has only in-frame clones and leaves some out. The sample contains about 80,000 clones, over 75% of which appear only once. Points on this clone: Antigen specificity is unknown.

Source: peripheral blood, taken 28 days after the second AZD1222 dose. This TCR was sampled from an adult who received the AZD1222 COVID-19 vaccine. The rearrangement links TRBV3-1 (or the pseudogene TRBV3-2) to TRBJ2-1; D may be TRBD2 (6 bases). The CDR3 reads CASSQVISGLYNEQFF. The CDR3 DNA reads TGTGCCAGCAGCCAAGTTATTAGCGGTCTATACAATGAGCAGTTCTTC.